A single sample is the source of the 16 T cell receptor beta chains below, sequenced in a study of blood T cell repertoires in COVID-19. Produced via immunoSEQ multiplex PCR; TCRdb's table is partial and in-frame only. The sample lists roughly 200,000 clones, over 80% occurring once. Sequenced: peripheral blood. The receptors originated from an older woman with COVID-19, enrolled during active disease.

The genes are TRBV27 and TRBJ2-1; TRBD2 might be the D (7 bases). The V end lost 4 bases, the J end lost 8 bases, and 15 bases lay between the germline ends. The CDR3 loop spans 14 amino acids. Germline CDR1 reads MNHEY; CDR2 reads SMNVEV (reference sequence). Here the CDR3 DNA reads TGTGCCAGCAGTTGGACTAGTGGGGGCGATGAGCAGTTCTTC. As protein: CASSWTSGGDEQFF.

The chain links TRBV2 to TRBJ2-1; 9 bases fit TRBD1. The germline CDR1 and CDR2 sequences are SNHLY and FYNNEI. There are 16 residues in the CDR3. The V and J ends lost 4 bases and 0 bases, in that order; junction bases with no gene match: 4. CDR3 amino acids: CASSGGTGSSYNEQFF. CDR3 nucleotides: TGTGCCAGCAGTGGTGGGACAGGGAGCTCCTACAATGAGCAGTTCTTC.

The chain has TRBV20-1 and TRBJ2-1; maybe TRBD2 (6 bases). The CDR3 has 14 residues. CDR1 is DFQATT, CDR2 SNEGSKA, per germline (reference sequence). Trimming took 6 bases from V and 7 from J, leaving 19 bases between them. The CDR3 nucleotides are TGCAGTGCCAGTGTCCCGGGGGTTTCGAATGAGCAGTTCTTC. Translation: CSASVPGVSNEQFF.

The chain joins TRBV30 to TRBJ1-2, with a possible D match to TRBD1 (6 bases). CDR1 GTSNPN and CDR2 SVGIG come from the germline V gene (reference sequence). Deletions cut 3 bases from V and 8 bases from J, with 10 bases between. The CDR3 consists of 11 residues. Here the CDR3 DNA reads TGTGCCTGGAGGGACAGTCCCGGCTACACCTTC. Its protein is CAWRDSPGYTF.

CDR3 residues: CASSLRLGRGGTEAFF. Here the CDR3 DNA reads TGTGCCAGCAGCTTACGTCTGGGCAGGGGTGGGACTGAAGCTTTCTTT. The chain recombines TRBV7-2 with TRBJ1-1, with D possibly TRBD1 on 6 matching bases. The CDR3 covers 16 residues. From germline, CDR1 is SGHTA and CDR2 FQGNSA. With 2 bases removed from V and 5 bases from J, the gap between germline ends came to 18 bases.

This rearrangement joins TRBV28 to TRBJ2-7; possibly TRBD1 for D (6 bases). Germline V lookup: CDR1 MDHEN, CDR2 SYDVKM. The V and J ends lost 2 bases and 7 bases respectively, with 12 bases between them. The CDR3 is 13 residues long. CDR3: CASSLRTGREQYV. CDR3 sequence (DNA): TGTGCCAGCAGTTTAAGAACAGGGAGAGAGCAGTACGTC.

V gene TRBV6-2 or TRBV6-3 combines with J gene TRBJ2-1; 8 bases agree with TRBD2. V lost 6 bases to trimming and J lost 6 bases; unmatched junction nucleotides: 7. The length of the CDR3 is 14 residues. Germline assignment: CDR1 MNHEY and CDR2 SVGEGT. The CDR3: CASSLAGITNEQFF. In nucleotides, the CDR3 is TGTGCCAGCAGCTTAGCGGGAATAACCAATGAGCAGTTCTTC.

The chain links TRBV6-5 to TRBJ1-4; TRBD1 matches at 7 bases. Germline V gene data show CDR1 as MNHEY and CDR2 as SVGAGI. The CDR3 loop spans 14 amino acids. V shed 6 bases, J shed 8 bases, and the junction held 9 bases outside the gene matches. For the CDR3, the DNA is TGTGCCAGCAGAAATTCAGGGGGAGGAGAAAAACTGTTTTTT. Translated: CASRNSGGGEKLFF.

The chain carries TRBV5-4 and TRBJ2-3, with 14 bases fitting TRBD2. J gave up 1 base and V 1 base, and 5 bases lay outside the gene matches. This CDR3 spans 18 amino acids. In germline, CDR1 is SGHNT, CDR2 YYREEE (reference sequence). DNA of the CDR3: TGTGCCAGCAGCTTGCAGGCGGGACTAGCGGGAGGCACAGATACGCAGTATTTT. Translating it yields CASSLQAGLAGGTDTQYF.

The table lists this clone with a few counts. The chain joins TRBV7-2 to TRBJ1-2; TRBD1 agrees at 10 bases. The CDR3 is 14 amino acids. Per germline, CDR1 SGHTA and CDR2 FQGNSA. The V gene end was trimmed by 1 base and the J gene end by 7 bases; junction bases not matched to a gene: 3. CDR3 amino acids: CASSLDGTGVGYTF. The CDR3 coding sequence is TGTGCCAGCAGCTTAGACGGGACAGGGGTTGGCTACACCTTC.

The chain combines TRBV6-5 with TRBJ2-3; 10 bases line up with TRBD2. CDR1 and CDR2 from the germline V gene are MNHEY and SVGAGI. Germline trimming cut 5 bases from V and 4 bases from J; bases unmatched to any gene: 3. The CDR3 runs 14 residues. The DNA for the CDR3 is TGTGCCAGCAGTATAGCGGGGGGTTCAGATACGCAGTATTTT. As protein: CASSIAGGSDTQYF.

The chain couples TRBV27 to TRBJ1-2; D unclear. The CDR3 extends over 13 amino acids. The V end lost 0 bases, the J end lost 8 bases, and 10 bases lay between the germline ends. Looked up from germline, CDR1 is MNHEY and CDR2 is SMNVEV (reference sequence). The CDR3 reads CASSLSGRRGYTF. CDR3 nucleotides: TGTGCCAGCAGTTTATCTGGGCGACGGGGCTACACCTTC.

The chain carries TRBV6-2 or TRBV6-3 and TRBJ2-5, with D maybe TRBD2 (6 bases). Trimming left V 5 bases short and J 6 bases short, with 10 bases between. The CDR3 totals 12 residues. From germline, CDR1 is MNHEY and CDR2 SVGEGT. The CDR3 is CASSPGEKTQYF. In DNA form, the CDR3 reads TGTGCCAGCAGTCCGGGGGAGAAGACCCAGTACTTC.

The chain has TRBV18 and TRBJ2-3, with 11 bases aligning to TRBD2. The CDR3 covers 18 residues. The J segment lost 0 bases and the V segment lost 5 bases, leaving 10 bases of the junction unmatched. The germline V gene has CDR1 KGHSH and CDR2 LQKENI. The CDR3 reads CASSSRVLAGASTDTQYF. The CDR3 region has the DNA TGTGCCAGCTCATCCAGAGTACTAGCGGGAGCAAGCACAGATACGCAGTATTTT.

The J gene is TRBJ2-1, the V gene TRBV6-6, with 8 bases matching TRBD2. The junction had 12 bases not matched to a gene; V was cut back by 4 bases and J by 10 bases. This CDR3 contains 15 residues. Germline lookup yields CDR1 MNHNY and CDR2 SVGAGI (reference sequence). CDR3 region: CASSSSGLDSREQFF. CDR3 coding DNA: TGTGCCAGCAGTTCCTCGGGACTAGACTCAAGGGAGCAGTTCTTC.

This clone was observed once. The chain uses TRBV19 and TRBJ1-2; D is uncertain. V lost 3 bases, J lost 5 bases, and 13 bases lay in between. The CDR3 contains 14 residues. Germline CDR1 and CDR2: LNHDA and SQIVND (reference sequence). CDR3 sequence reads: CASSIWQVDYGYTF. The CDR3 DNA sequence: TGTGCCAGTAGTATTTGGCAGGTTGATTATGGCTACACCTTC.